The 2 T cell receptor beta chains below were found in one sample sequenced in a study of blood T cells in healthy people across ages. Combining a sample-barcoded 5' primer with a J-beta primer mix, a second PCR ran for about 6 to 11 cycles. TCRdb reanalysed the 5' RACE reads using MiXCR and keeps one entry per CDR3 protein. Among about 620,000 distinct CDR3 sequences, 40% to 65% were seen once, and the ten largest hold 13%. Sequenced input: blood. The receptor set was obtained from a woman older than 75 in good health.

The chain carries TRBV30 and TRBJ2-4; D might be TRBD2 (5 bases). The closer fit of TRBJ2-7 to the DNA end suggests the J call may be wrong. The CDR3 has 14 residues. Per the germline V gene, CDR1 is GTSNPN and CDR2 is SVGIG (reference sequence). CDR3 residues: CAWNRRSGSYEQYF. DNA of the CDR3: TGTGCCTGGAATAGGAGGTCGGGCTCCTACGAGCAGTACTTC.

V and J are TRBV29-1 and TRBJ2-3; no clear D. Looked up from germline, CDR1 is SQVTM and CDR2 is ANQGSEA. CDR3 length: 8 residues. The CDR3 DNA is TGCAGAACAGATACGCAGTATTTT. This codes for CRTDTQYF.